Included here is one TCR beta chain sequence, with context. The entry originates in a study of control samples from healthy donors and cancer patients. Germline values: CDR1 SGHKS, CDR2 YYEKEE (reference sequence). This CDR3 has 15 residues. Deletions cut 4 bases from V and 2 bases from J, with 13 bases between. Method: immunoSEQ multiplex PCR; TCRdb's copy keeps in-frame clones and lacks some. Of about 140,000 clones in the sample, around 94% were seen once. This chain uses TRBV5-5 with TRBJ1-3; a possible D gene is TRBD1 (6 bases). The source is a man in his forties in good health. Sample: blood. For the CDR3, the DNA is TGTGCCAGCAGCCCAGGGACAATAACTGGAAACACCATATATTTT. It is translated as CASSPGTITGNTIYF.